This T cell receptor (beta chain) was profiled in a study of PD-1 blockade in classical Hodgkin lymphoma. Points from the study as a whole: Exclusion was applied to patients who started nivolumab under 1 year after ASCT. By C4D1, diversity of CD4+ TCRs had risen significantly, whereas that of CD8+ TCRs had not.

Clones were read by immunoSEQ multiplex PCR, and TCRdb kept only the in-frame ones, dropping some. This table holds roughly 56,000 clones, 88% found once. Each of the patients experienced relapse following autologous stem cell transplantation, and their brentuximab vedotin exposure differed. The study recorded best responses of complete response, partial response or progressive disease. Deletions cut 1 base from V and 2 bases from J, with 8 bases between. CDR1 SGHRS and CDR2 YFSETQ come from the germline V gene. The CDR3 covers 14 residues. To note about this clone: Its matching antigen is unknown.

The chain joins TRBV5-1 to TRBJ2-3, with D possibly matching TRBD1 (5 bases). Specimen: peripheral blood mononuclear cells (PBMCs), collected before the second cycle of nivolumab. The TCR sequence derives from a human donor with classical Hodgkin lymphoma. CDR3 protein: CASSLNRFTDTQYF. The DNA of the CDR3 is TGCGCCAGCAGCTTGAACAGGTTCACAGATACGCAGTATTTT.